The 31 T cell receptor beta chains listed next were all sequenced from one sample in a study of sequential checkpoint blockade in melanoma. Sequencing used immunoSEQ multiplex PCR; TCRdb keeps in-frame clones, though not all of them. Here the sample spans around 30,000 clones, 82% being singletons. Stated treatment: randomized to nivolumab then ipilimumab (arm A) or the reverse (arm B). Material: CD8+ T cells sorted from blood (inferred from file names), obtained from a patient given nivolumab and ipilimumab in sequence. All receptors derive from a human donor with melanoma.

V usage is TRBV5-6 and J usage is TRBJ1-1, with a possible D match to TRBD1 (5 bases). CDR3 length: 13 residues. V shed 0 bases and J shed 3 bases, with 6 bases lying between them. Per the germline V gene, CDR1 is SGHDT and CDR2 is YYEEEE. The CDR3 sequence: CASSLGDYTEAFF. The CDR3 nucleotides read TGTGCCAGCAGCTTGGGGGACTACACTGAAGCTTTCTTT.

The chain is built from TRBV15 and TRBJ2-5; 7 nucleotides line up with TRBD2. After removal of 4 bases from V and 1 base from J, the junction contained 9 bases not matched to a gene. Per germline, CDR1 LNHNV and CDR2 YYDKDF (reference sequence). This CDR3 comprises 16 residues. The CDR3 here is CATSIGEGPPQETQYF. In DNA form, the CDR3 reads TGTGCCACCAGCATTGGGGAGGGGCCGCCCCAAGAGACCCAGTACTTC.

The CDR3 is CASSLVRTGFREQYF. CDR3 coding DNA: TGTGCCAGCAGCTTAGTGAGGACAGGGTTTAGGGAGCAGTACTTC. This sequence joins TRBV11-2 and TRBJ2-5; TRBD1 aligns across 8 bases. The germline V gene encodes CDR1 SGHAT and CDR2 FQNNGV. The CDR3 sequence is 15 residues long. J was trimmed by 11 bases and V by 1 base; bases with no gene match: 12. The complete variable domain, with remaining parts taken from reference TRBV11-2 and TRBJ2-5, reads EAGVAQSPRYKIIEKRQSVAFWCNPISGHATLYWYQQILGQGPKLLIQFQNNGVVDDSQLPKDRFSAERLKGVDSTLKIQPAKLEDSAVYLCASSLVRTGFREQYFGPGTRLLVL.

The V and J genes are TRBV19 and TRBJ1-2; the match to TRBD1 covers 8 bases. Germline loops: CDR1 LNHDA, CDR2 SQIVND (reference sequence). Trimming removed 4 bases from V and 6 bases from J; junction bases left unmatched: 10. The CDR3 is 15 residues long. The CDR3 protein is CASSRRPTGVDGYTF. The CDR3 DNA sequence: TGTGCCAGTAGTAGGAGGCCGACAGGGGTTGATGGCTACACCTTC.

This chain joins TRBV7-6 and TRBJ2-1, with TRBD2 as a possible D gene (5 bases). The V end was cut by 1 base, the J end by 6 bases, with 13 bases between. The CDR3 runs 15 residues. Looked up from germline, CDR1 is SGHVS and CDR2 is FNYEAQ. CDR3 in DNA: TGTGCCAGCAGCTTAGGACGGGGTGGTAGCAATGAGCAGTTCTTC. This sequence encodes CASSLGRGGSNEQFF.

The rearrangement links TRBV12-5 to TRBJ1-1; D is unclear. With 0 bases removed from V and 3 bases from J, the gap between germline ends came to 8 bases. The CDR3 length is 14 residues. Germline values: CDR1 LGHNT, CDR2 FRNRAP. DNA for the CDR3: TGTGCTAGTGGTTTGGTAGTCCGGGACACTGAAGCTTTCTTT. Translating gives CASGLVVRDTEAFF. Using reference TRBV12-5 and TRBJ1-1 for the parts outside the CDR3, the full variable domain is DARVTQTPRHKVTEMGQEVTMRCQPILGHNTVFWYRQTMMQGLELLAYFRNRAPLDDSGMPKDRFSAEMPDATLATLKIQPSEPRDSAVYFCASGLVVRDTEAFFGQGTRLTVV.

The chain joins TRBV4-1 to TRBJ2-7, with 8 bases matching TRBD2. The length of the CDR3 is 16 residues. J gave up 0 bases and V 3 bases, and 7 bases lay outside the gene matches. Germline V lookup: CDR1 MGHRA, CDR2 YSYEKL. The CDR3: CASSHPTSGASYEQYF. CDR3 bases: TGCGCCAGCAGCCACCCTACTAGCGGAGCCTCCTACGAGCAGTACTTC.

In DNA form, the CDR3 reads TGTGCCAGCAGCTTGCGGGTCGAGGGAAACTTCTCCTACGAGCAGTACTTC. Protein product: CASSLRVEGNFSYEQYF. The V gene is TRBV5-6, the J gene TRBJ2-7, with D tentatively TRBD2 (5 bases). Trimming pared 1 base from V and 0 bases from J, leaving 17 bases between. Germline lookup yields CDR1 SGHDT and CDR2 YYEEEE. This CDR3 contains 17 residues. Full variable domain (rest looked up from reference TRBV5-6 and TRBJ2-7): DAGVTQSPTHLIKTRGQQVTLRCSPKSGHDTVSWYQQALGQGPQFIFQYYEEEERQRGNFPDRFSGHQFPNYSSELNVNALLLGDSALYLCASSLRVEGNFSYEQYFGPGTRLTVT.

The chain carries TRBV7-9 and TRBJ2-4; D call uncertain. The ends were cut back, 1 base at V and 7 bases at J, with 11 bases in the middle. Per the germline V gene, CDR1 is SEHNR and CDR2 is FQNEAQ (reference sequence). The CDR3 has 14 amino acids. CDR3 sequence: CASSLESRSNIQYF. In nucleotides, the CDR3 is TGTGCCAGCAGCTTAGAGTCCAGATCGAACATTCAGTACTTC.

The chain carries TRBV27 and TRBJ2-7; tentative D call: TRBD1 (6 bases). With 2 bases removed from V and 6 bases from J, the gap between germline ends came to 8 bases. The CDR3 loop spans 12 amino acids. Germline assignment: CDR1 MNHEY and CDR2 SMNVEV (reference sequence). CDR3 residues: CASSLQGLEQYF. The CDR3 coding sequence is TGTGCCAGCAGTTTACAGGGGCTCGAGCAGTACTTC.

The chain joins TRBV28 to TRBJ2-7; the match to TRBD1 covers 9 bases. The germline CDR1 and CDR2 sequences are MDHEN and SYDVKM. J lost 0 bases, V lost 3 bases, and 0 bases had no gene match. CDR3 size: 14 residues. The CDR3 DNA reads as TGTGCCAGCAGTTTGACAGGGGGCTCCTACGAGCAGTACTTC. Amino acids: CASSLTGGSYEQYF.

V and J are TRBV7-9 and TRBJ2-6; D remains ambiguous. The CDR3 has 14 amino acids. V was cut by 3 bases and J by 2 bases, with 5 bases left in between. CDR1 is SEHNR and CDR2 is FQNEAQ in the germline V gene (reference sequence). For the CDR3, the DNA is TGTGCCAGCAGCTTTGCTACTGGGGCCAACGTCCTGACTTTC. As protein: CASSFATGANVLTF.

CDR3 loop: CASSLARGQHYGYTF. The CDR3 DNA sequence: TGCGCCAGCAGCTTGGCAAGGGGACAGCACTATGGCTACACCTTC. The chain has TRBV5-1 and TRBJ1-2; 7 nucleotides line up with TRBD1. The CDR3 loop spans 15 amino acids. V trimming: 0 bases; J trimming: 3 bases; junction bases outside the gene matches: 5. Per the germline V gene, CDR1 is SGHRS and CDR2 is YFSETQ.

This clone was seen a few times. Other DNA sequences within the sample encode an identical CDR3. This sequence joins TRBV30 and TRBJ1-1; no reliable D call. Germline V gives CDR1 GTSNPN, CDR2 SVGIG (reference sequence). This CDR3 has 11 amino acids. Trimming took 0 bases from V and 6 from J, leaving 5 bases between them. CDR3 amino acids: CAWSVLAEAFF. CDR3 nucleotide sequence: TGTGCCTGGAGTGTATTAGCTGAAGCTTTCTTT.

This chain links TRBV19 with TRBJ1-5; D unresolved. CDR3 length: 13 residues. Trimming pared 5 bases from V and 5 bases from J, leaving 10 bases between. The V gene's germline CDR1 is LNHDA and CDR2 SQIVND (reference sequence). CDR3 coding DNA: TGTGCCAGTAGTGCGTTCCTTTATCAGCCCCAGCATTTT. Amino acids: CASSAFLYQPQHF.

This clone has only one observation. CDR3 region: CASSDGGEYSNQPQHF. In DNA form, the CDR3 reads TGTGCCAGCAGTGATGGCGGAGAGTATAGCAATCAGCCCCAGCATTTT. This chain joins TRBV25-1 and TRBJ1-5; D gene ambiguous. V was trimmed by 3 bases and J by 0 bases, leaving 12 bases between them. Germline CDR1 MGHDK, CDR2 SYGVNS. The CDR3 totals 16 residues.

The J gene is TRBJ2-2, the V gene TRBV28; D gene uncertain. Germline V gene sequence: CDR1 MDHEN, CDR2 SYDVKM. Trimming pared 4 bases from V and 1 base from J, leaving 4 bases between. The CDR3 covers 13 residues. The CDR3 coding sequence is TGTGCCAGCAGTTACAGGAACACCGGGGAGCTGTTTTTT. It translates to CASSYRNTGELFF. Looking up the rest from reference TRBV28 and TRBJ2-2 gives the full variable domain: DVKVTQSSRYLVKRTGEKVFLECVQDMDHENMFWYRQDPGLGLRLIYFSYDVKMKEKGDIPEGYSVSREKKERFSLILESASTNQTSMYLCASSYRNTGELFFGEGSRLTVL.

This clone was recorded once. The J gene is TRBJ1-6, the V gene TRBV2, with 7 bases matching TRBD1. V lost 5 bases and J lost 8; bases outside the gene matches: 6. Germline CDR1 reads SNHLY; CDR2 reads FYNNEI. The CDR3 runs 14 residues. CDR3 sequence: CASSRLDRDSPLHF. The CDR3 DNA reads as TGTGCCAGCAGTAGACTAGACAGGGATTCACCCCTCCACTTT.

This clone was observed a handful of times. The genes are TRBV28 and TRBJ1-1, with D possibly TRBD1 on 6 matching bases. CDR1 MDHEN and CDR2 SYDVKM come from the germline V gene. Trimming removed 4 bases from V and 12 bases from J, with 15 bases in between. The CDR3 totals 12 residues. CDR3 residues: CASSWGPPGTFF. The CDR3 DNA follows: TGTGCCAGCAGTTGGGGGCCCCCAGGGACTTTCTTT. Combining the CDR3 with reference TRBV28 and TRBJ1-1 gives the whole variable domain DVKVTQSSRYLVKRTGEKVFLECVQDMDHENMFWYRQDPGLGLRLIYFSYDVKMKEKGDIPEGYSVSREKKERFSLILESASTNQTSMYLCASSWGPPGTFFGQGTRLTVV.

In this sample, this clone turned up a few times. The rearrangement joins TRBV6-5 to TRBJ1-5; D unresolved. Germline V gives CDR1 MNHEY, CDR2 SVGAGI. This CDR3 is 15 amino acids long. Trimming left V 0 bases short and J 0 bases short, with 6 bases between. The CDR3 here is CASSYSYSSNQPQHF. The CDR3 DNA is TGTGCCAGCAGTTACTCCTACAGTAGCAATCAGCCCCAGCATTTT.

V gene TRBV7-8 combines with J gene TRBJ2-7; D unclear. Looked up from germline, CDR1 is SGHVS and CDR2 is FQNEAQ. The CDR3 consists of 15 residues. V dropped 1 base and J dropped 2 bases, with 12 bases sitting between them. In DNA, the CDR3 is TGTGCCAGCAGCTTAGAACAGCAAAAAACCTACGAGCAGTACTTC. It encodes CASSLEQQKTYEQYF.

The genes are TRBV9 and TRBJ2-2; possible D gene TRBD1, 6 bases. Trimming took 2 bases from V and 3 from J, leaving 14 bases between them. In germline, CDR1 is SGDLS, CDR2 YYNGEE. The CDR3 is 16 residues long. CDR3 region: CASSVRLGHDTGELFF. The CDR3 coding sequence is TGTGCCAGCAGCGTTCGGCTGGGACACGACACCGGGGAGCTGTTTTTT.

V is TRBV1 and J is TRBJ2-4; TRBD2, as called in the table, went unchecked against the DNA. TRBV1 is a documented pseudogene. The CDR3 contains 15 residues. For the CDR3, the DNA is TGCACCAGCAGCCCGGGGAAAATTAGCCGAAACATTCAGTACTTC. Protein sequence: CTSSPGKISRNIQYF.

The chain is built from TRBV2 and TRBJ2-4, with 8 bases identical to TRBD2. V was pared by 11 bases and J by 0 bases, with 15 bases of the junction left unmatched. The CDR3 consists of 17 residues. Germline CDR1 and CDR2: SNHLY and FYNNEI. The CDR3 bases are TGTGCCCGGGGGGGGACGCAGGTACCTCTAGCCAAAAACATTCAGTACTTC. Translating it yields CARGGTQVPLAKNIQYF.

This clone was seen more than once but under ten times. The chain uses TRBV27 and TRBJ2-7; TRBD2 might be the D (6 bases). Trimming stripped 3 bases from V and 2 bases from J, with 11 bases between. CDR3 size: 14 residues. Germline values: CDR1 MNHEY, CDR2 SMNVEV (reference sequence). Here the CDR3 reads CASSFRRVAYEQYF. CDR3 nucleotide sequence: TGTGCCAGCAGTTTCCGGAGGGTGGCCTACGAGCAGTACTTC.

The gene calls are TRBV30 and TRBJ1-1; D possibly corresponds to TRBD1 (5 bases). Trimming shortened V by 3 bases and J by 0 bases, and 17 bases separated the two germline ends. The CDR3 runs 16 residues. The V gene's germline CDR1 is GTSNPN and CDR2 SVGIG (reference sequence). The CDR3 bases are TGTGCCTGGAGAAAGGCCAGGGCCCACCTGAACACTGAAGCTTTCTTT. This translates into CAWRKARAHLNTEAFF.

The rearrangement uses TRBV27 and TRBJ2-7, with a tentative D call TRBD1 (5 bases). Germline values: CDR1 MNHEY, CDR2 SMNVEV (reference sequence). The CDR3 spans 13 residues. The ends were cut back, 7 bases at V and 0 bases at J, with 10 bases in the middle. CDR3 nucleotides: TGTGCCAGCACCGACAGTTACTCCTACGAGCAGTACTTC. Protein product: CASTDSYSYEQYF.

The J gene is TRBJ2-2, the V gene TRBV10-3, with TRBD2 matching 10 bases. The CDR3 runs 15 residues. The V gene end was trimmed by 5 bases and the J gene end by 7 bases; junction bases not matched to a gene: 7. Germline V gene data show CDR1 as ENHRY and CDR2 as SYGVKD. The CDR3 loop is CAISSLAGQDGELFF. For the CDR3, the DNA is TGTGCCATCAGTTCACTAGCGGGGCAAGACGGGGAGCTGTTTTTT.

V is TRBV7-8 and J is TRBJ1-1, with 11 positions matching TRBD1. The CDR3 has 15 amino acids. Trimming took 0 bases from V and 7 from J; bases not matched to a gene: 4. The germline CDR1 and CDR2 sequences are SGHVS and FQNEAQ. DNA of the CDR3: TGTGCCAGCAGCTTAGCCAGGACAGGGGGCGGTGAAGCTTTCTTT. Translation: CASSLARTGGGEAFF.

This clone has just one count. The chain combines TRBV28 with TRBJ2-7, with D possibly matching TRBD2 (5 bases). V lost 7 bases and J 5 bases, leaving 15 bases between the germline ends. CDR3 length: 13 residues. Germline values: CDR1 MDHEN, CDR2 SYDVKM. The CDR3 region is CASNPGYNNEQYF. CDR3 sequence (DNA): TGTGCCAGCAACCCGGGGTACAACAACGAGCAGTACTTC.

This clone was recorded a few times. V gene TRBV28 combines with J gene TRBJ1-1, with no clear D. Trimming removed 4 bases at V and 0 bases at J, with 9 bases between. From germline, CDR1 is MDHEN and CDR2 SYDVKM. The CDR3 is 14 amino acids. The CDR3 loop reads CASSSDTMNTEAFF. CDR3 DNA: TGTGCCAGCAGTTCCGACACCATGAACACTGAAGCTTTCTTT. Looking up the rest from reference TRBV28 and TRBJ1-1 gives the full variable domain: DVKVTQSSRYLVKRTGEKVFLECVQDMDHENMFWYRQDPGLGLRLIYFSYDVKMKEKGDIPEGYSVSREKKERFSLILESASTNQTSMYLCASSSDTMNTEAFFGQGTRLTVV.